This is a list of T cell receptor beta chains from one sample in a study of blood T cells in healthy people across ages. TCRdb re-called the 5' RACE reads with MiXCR, one entry per CDR3 protein. Of approximately 850,000 distinct CDR3 sequences in the sample, roughly 64% were seen once. Material for sequencing was blood. The receptors shown here come from a man aged 30 to 45 in good health. The conserved cysteine and the conserved F or W are not part of the CDR3 here. Size values are once, few and many counts, or a class for expanded clones, and some rows have none.

J | size | V | CDR3
TRBJ1-1 | - | TRBV7-2 | ASSPGQGAF
TRBJ2-7 | - | TRBV7-2 | ATSLGFEQY
TRBJ2-3 | - | TRBV4-3 | ASSQGQLVTDTQY
TRBJ2-4 | - | TRBV11-2 | ASTSMGVAKNIQY
TRBJ2-1 | - | TRBV7-2 | ASSLSSGSINEQF
TRBJ2-1 | - | TRBV28 | ASSLSASGGASVQF
TRBJ2-5 | - | TRBV6-5 | VSSYTSGWTQY
TRBJ2-5 | few | TRBV20-1 | SARSPRGTQY
TRBJ2-7 | - | TRBV7-2 | ASSLKQGIEQY
- | - | TRBV15 | ATSRDFGKAYEQY
TRBJ2-7 | few | TRBV18 | ASSPEQRVQY
TRBJ2-4 | - | TRBV7-2 | ASSLVGGSGSKQY
TRBJ1-2 | - | TRBV11-2 | ASKEQTGYT
TRBJ2-7 | - | TRBV20-1 | SATRTSGLFSYEQY
TRBJ2-3 | many | TRBV28 | ASSGGGGWSTDTQY
TRBJ2-7 | few | TRBV7-2 | ASSLALGGGRYEQY
TRBJ2-5 | few | TRBV29-1 | SVGVGQETQY
TRBJ2-5 | few | TRBV7-2 | ASSQNRGREETQY
TRBJ2-1 | - | TRBV6-1 | ATTGTGHNEQF
TRBJ2-5 | - | TRBV5-1 | ASSSLEGRSYGQY
TRBJ2-7 | few | TRBV14 | ASSRDRGPYEQY
TRBJ2-7 | - | TRBV6-2/TRBV6-3 | ASRQLSSYEQY
TRBJ2-1 | - | TRBV27 | ASSFEQPYNEQF
TRBJ1-3 | - | TRBV7-2 | AAGPDSGNTIY
TRBJ1-2 | - | TRBV5-1 | ASSLSREEGTIYGYT
TRBJ2-7 | - | TRBV20-1 | SASGRTGVSYEQY
- | - | TRBV29-1 | SVEVWRSSYNEQY
TRBJ2-1 | - | TRBV29-1 | SVWTGGGNEQF
TRBJ2-7 | - | TRBV4-2 | ASSQAHGTYEQY
TRBJ1-1 | once | TRBV29-1 | SAGDSRSEAF
TRBJ2-5 | - | TRBV12-3/TRBV12-4 | ASSPLGSDRQY
TRBJ2-5 | - | TRBV20-1 | SALRRETQY
TRBJ2-3 | - | TRBV29-1 | SVLKGTDTQY
TRBJ2-7 | - | TRBV7-9 | ASSQKAGGAAGEQY
TRBJ1-1 | many | TRBV7-2 | ASSFIATTDTEAF
TRBJ2-1 | - | TRBV7-8 | ASSPRPGGGTTYNEQF